The 2 T cell receptor beta chains reported below all come from one sample, sequenced in a study of OX40 agonist ivuxolimab in advanced cancers. Generated by immunoSEQ multiplex PCR, the TCRdb table keeps only in-frame clones and is missing some. The sample carries just under 75,000 clones, 92% recorded once. The sequences come from CD4+ or CD8+ T cells sorted from blood, collected in a trial of the OX40 agonist ivuxolimab. The receptors stem from an adult with an advanced solid tumor such as melanoma, head and neck, liver or kidney cancer.

V gene TRBV15 combines with J gene TRBJ1-6; unclear D gene. Germline values: CDR1 LNHNV, CDR2 YYDKDF (reference sequence). V lost 0 bases, J lost 7 bases, and 4 bases lay in between. This CDR3 contains 13 residues. The CDR3 DNA sequence: TGTGCCACCAGCAGAGATAAGAATTCACCCCTCCACTTT. It yields the protein CATSRDKNSPLHF.

The chain employs TRBV12-5 and TRBJ1-5, with D possibly TRBD1 on 5 matching bases. The CDR3 runs 15 residues. Trimming removed 0 bases from V and 5 bases from J, with 11 bases in between. Germline assignment: CDR1 LGHNT and CDR2 FRNRAP. The CDR3 protein is CASGLVRGVDQPQHF. The CDR3 region has the DNA TGTGCTAGTGGTTTGGTACGGGGGGTGGATCAGCCCCAGCATTTT.